A selection of T cell receptor beta chains follows, all from one sample in a study of T cells in Graves' hyperthyroidism and ophthalmopathy. MiXCR, run by TCRdb on the multiplex PCR reads, gives a single entry per CDR3 protein. The data contain 27,000 or so distinct CDR3 sequences, roughly 46% of them seen just once; the ten biggest clones take up 9% to 12%. Source material: blood. The receptors originated from a woman in her 30s with Graves' hyperthyroidism. CDR3s include the opening cysteine and the closing phenylalanine or tryptophan. The order of the fields is CDR3 protein, CDR3 DNA, D gene, J gene, V gene, clone size. A D gene is named only where the DNA matches it firmly. Only part of the rows carry a size: once, few, many, or a class if the clone is expanded.

CDR3aa: CASSPRQDQPQHF; CDR3nt: TGTGCCAGCAGCCCGCGACAGGATCAGCCCCAGCATTTT; d_gene: -; j_gene: TRBJ1-5; v_gene: TRBV7-6; abundance: few
CDR3aa: CASSGPGPLHF; CDR3nt: TGTGCCAGCAGCGGACCGGGACCCCTCCACTTT; d_gene: -; j_gene: TRBJ1-6; v_gene: TRBV9; abundance: -
CDR3aa: CASSTKRGDSAGSNQPQHF; CDR3nt: TGTGCCAGCAGTACTAAAAGAGGGGACTCTGCGGGTAGCAATCAGCCCCAGCATTTT; d_gene: -; j_gene: TRBJ1-5; v_gene: TRBV2; abundance: many
CDR3aa: CASSTQTSGRAILTDTQYF; CDR3nt: TGTGCCAGTAGTACACAGACTAGCGGGAGGGCTATTCTCACAGATACGCAGTATTTT; d_gene: TRBD2; j_gene: TRBJ2-3; v_gene: TRBV19; abundance: -
CDR3aa: CASSLSTPGELFF; CDR3nt: TGCGCCAGCAGCTTGTCGACTCCCGGGGAGCTGTTTTTT; d_gene: -; j_gene: TRBJ2-2; v_gene: TRBV5-1; abundance: many
CDR3aa: CASREGGEQYF; CDR3nt: TGTGCCAGCAGGGAAGGGGGAGAGCAGTACTTC; d_gene: -; j_gene: TRBJ2-7; v_gene: TRBV2; abundance: -
CDR3aa: CASSLVWSGEQYF; CDR3nt: TGTGCCAGCAGCTTAGTCTGGAGCGGCGAGCAGTACTTC; d_gene: -; j_gene: TRBJ2-7; v_gene: TRBV7-2; abundance: medium-sized
CDR3aa: CASSKQAYGQYF; CDR3nt: TGTGCCAGCAGTAAACAGGCCTACGGGCAGTACTTC; d_gene: -; j_gene: TRBJ2-7; v_gene: TRBV12-3/TRBV12-4; abundance: -
CDR3aa: CARTGSPYEQYF; CDR3nt: TGTGCCAGGACAGGGTCGCCCTACGAGCAGTACTTC; d_gene: TRBD1; j_gene: TRBJ2-7; v_gene: TRBV6-4; abundance: many
CDR3aa: CASSPPTGPYEQYF; CDR3nt: TGCGCCAGCAGCCCCCCTACGGGGCCCTACGAGCAGTACTTC; d_gene: -; j_gene: TRBJ2-7; v_gene: TRBV5-1; abundance: many
CDR3aa: CASSPTGGANTEAFF; CDR3nt: TGTGCCAGCAGCCCCACAGGGGGCGCGAACACTGAAGCTTTCTTT; d_gene: TRBD1; j_gene: TRBJ1-1; v_gene: TRBV11-3; abundance: many
CDR3aa: CSATGGNEQFF; CDR3nt: TGCAGTGCTACAGGGGGCAATGAGCAGTTCTTC; d_gene: TRBD1; j_gene: TRBJ2-1; v_gene: TRBV20-1; abundance: -
CDR3aa: CASSPEGYGQETQYF; CDR3nt: TGTGCCAGTAGTCCTGAGGGTTACGGGCAAGAGACCCAGTACTTC; d_gene: -; j_gene: TRBJ2-5; v_gene: TRBV19; abundance: -
CDR3aa: CATGSRGYTF; CDR3nt: TGTGCCACCGGGTCGAGGGGCTACACCTTC; d_gene: -; j_gene: TRBJ1-2; v_gene: TRBV28; abundance: many
CDR3aa: CASRDSSVNTEAFF; CDR3nt: TGTGCTAGCCGGGACAGTAGTGTGAACACTGAAGCTTTCTTT; d_gene: TRBD1; j_gene: TRBJ1-1; v_gene: TRBV6-4; abundance: -